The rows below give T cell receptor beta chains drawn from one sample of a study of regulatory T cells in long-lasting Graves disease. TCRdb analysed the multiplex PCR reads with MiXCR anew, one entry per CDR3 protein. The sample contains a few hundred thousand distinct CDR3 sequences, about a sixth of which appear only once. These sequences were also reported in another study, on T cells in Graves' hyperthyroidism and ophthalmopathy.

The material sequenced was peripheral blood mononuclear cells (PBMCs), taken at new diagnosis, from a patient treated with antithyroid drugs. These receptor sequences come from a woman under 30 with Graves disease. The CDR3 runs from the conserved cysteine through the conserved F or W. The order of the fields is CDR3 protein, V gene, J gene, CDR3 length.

cdr3_aa: CASSFSRDSPGTQYF; v_call: TRBV11-2; j_call: TRBJ2-3; cdr3_length: 15
cdr3_aa: CSAGGGTREETQYF; v_call: TRBV20-1; j_call: TRBJ2-5; cdr3_length: 14
cdr3_aa: CSVGGTGQETQYF; v_call: TRBV29-1; j_call: TRBJ2-5; cdr3_length: 13
cdr3_aa: CASSQGDRRLSSYEQYF; v_call: TRBV4-3; j_call: TRBJ2-7; cdr3_length: 17
cdr3_aa: CASSATERSGANVLTF; v_call: TRBV2; j_call: TRBJ2-6; cdr3_length: 16
cdr3_aa: CASSTGTGGNFYGYTF; v_call: TRBV28; j_call: TRBJ1-2; cdr3_length: 16
cdr3_aa: CASSPPGQRNTEAFF; v_call: TRBV10-1; j_call: TRBJ1-1; cdr3_length: 15
cdr3_aa: CASNPTSTGELFF; v_call: TRBV6-2/TRBV6-3; j_call: TRBJ2-2; cdr3_length: 13
cdr3_aa: CASGLGDLAGGHHNEQFF; v_call: TRBV12-5; j_call: TRBJ2-1; cdr3_length: 18
cdr3_aa: CATHRGLAVPGELFF; v_call: TRBV12-3/TRBV12-4; j_call: TRBJ2-2; cdr3_length: 15
cdr3_aa: CSARAPPSSYNEQFF; v_call: TRBV20-1; j_call: TRBJ2-1; cdr3_length: 15
cdr3_aa: CASNHRDTYHQPQHF; v_call: TRBV28; j_call: TRBJ1-5; cdr3_length: 15
cdr3_aa: CSARKTGDNSPLHF; v_call: TRBV20-1; j_call: TRBJ1-6; cdr3_length: 14
cdr3_aa: CASTTPGSGELFF; v_call: TRBV11-3; j_call: TRBJ2-2; cdr3_length: 13
cdr3_aa: CAWSLKGNTEAFF; v_call: TRBV30; j_call: TRBJ1-1; cdr3_length: 13
cdr3_aa: CASSLYLTGFHSYNEQFF; v_call: TRBV28; j_call: TRBJ2-1; cdr3_length: 18
cdr3_aa: CASSYSRANEQFF; v_call: TRBV6-5; j_call: TRBJ2-1; cdr3_length: 13
cdr3_aa: CSATDHQIYNSPLHF; v_call: TRBV20-1; j_call: TRBJ1-6; cdr3_length: 15
cdr3_aa: CASGLHRTGELFF; v_call: TRBV12-5; j_call: TRBJ2-2; cdr3_length: 13
cdr3_aa: CASSNPGLRWTGELFF; v_call: TRBV7-9; j_call: TRBJ2-2; cdr3_length: 16
cdr3_aa: CASSLLLGEGYEQYF; v_call: TRBV27; j_call: TRBJ2-7; cdr3_length: 15
cdr3_aa: CASSQVASGYNEQFF; v_call: TRBV3-1; j_call: TRBJ2-1; cdr3_length: 15
cdr3_aa: CASSAPGTGDEQYF; v_call: TRBV28; j_call: TRBJ2-7; cdr3_length: 14
cdr3_aa: CASSSWDRGNEQFF; v_call: TRBV28; j_call: TRBJ2-1; cdr3_length: 14
cdr3_aa: CSASRETSYNEQFF; v_call: TRBV20-1; j_call: TRBJ2-1; cdr3_length: 14
cdr3_aa: CASTSHWGANYGYTF; v_call: TRBV27; j_call: TRBJ1-2; cdr3_length: 15
cdr3_aa: CSVEALYF; v_call: TRBV29-1; j_call: TRBJ2-3; cdr3_length: 8
cdr3_aa: CASRPHQGLAGAYEQYF; v_call: TRBV28; j_call: TRBJ2-7; cdr3_length: 17
cdr3_aa: CASSNTGTTSYNEQFF; v_call: TRBV25-1; j_call: TRBJ2-1; cdr3_length: 16
cdr3_aa: CSVEGLAGGPVYNEQFF; v_call: TRBV29-1; j_call: TRBJ2-1; cdr3_length: 17
cdr3_aa: CASSSVGGSGRAEKDEQFF; v_call: TRBV7-2; j_call: TRBJ2-1; cdr3_length: 19
cdr3_aa: CSARSDTNTEAFF; v_call: TRBV20-1; j_call: TRBJ1-1; cdr3_length: 13
cdr3_aa: CASSLGLAATGELFF; v_call: TRBV7-3; j_call: TRBJ2-2; cdr3_length: 15